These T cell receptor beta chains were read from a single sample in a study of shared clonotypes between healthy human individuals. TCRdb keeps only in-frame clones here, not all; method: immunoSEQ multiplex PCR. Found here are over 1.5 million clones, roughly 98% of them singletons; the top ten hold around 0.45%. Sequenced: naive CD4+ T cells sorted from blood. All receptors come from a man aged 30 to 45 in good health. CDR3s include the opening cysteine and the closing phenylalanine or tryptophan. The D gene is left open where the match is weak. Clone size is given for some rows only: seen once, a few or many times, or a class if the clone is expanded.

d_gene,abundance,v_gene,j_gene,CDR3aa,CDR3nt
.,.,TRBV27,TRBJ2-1,CASSSRGISYNEQFF,TGTGCCAGCAGTTCACGCGGTATCTCCTACAATGAGCAGTTCTTC
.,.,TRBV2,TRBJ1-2,CASSEAPRGYGYTF,TGTGCCAGCAGTGAAGCACCGAGGGGATACGGCTACACCTTC
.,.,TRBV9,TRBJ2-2,CASSVVNYPDTGELFF,TGTGCCAGCAGCGTAGTTAACTATCCGGACACCGGGGAGCTGTTTTTT
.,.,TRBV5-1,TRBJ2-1,CASSTRDRGPGFF,TGCGCCAGCAGCACACGGGACCGCGGTCCGGGGTTCTTC
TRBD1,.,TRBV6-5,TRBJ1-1,CASSPLGQGWGKAFF,TGTGCCAGCAGTCCCCTCGGACAGGGCTGGGGGAAAGCTTTCTTT
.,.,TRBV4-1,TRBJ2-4,CASSQESGIAKNIQYF,TGCGCCAGCAGCCAAGAGTCAGGGATAGCCAAAAACATTCAGTACTTC
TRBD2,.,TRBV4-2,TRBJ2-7,CASSPTTSGGYEQYF,TGTGCCAGCAGTCCTACGACTAGCGGGGGATACGAGCAGTACTTC
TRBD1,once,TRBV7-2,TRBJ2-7,CASSLTQGANYEQYF,TGTGCCAGCAGCTTAACCCAGGGGGCTAACTACGAGCAGTACTTC
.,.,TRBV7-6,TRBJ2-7,CASSLGQLTYEQYF,TGTGCCAGCAGCTTAGGACAGCTGACCTACGAGCAGTACTTC
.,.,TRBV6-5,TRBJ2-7,CASSYLTGYEQYF,TGTGCCAGCAGTTACCTTACAGGGTACGAGCAGTACTTC
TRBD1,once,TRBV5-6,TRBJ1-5,CASSLAGQYQPQHF,TGTGCCAGCAGCTTAGCGGGACAGTACCAGCCCCAGCATTTT
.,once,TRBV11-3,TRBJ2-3,CASSLGGGPDTQYF,TGTGCCAGCAGCTTAGGGGGGGGCCCAGATACGCAGTATTTT
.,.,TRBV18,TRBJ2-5,CASSPRVQETQYF,TGTGCCAGCTCGCCTAGGGTACAAGAGACCCAGTACTTC
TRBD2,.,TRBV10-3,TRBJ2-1,CAISYRLAVKGYNEQFF,TGTGCCATCAGTTACCGACTAGCGGTAAAGGGGTACAATGAGCAGTTCTTC
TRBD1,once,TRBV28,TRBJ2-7,CASSFTGTGGYEQYF,TGTGCCAGCAGTTTTACTGGGACAGGGGGTTACGAGCAGTACTTC
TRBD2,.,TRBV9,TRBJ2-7,CASSVGVAGGPYEQYF,TGTGCCAGCAGCGTAGGCGTAGCGGGAGGGCCCTACGAGCAGTACTTC
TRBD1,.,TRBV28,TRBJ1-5,CASSLRQGATSNQPQHF,TGTGCCAGCAGTCTCAGACAGGGAGCGACTAGCAATCAGCCCCAGCATTTT
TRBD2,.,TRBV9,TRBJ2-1,CASSTELLAGFNEQFF,TGTGCCAGCAGCACCGAGCTGCTAGCGGGATTCAATGAGCAGTTCTTC
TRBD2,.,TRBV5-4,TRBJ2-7,CASSMGTSGRVSYEQYF,TGTGCCAGCAGCATGGGTACTAGCGGGAGGGTTAGCTACGAGCAGTACTTC
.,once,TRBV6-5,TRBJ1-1,CASSPRGLGGTEAFF,TGTGCCAGCAGCCCCCGTGGTTTGGGGGGCACTGAAGCTTTCTTT
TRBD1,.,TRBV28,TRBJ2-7,CASSSGTGVIEQYF,TGTGCCAGCAGTTCCGGGACAGGGGTAATCGAGCAGTACTTC
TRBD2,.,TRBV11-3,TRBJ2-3,CASSFGSGRVGTDTQYF,TGTGCCAGCAGCTTCGGTAGCGGGAGGGTCGGGACAGATACGCAGTATTTT
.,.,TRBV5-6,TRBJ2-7,CASSLATGTTGYF,TGTGCCAGCAGCTTGGCCACAGGCACGACTGGGTACTTC
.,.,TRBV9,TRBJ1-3,CASSVEAAGNTIYF,TGTGCCAGCAGCGTAGAGGCAGCTGGAAACACCATATATTTT
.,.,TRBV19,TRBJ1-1,CASSIIGARTEAFF,TGTGCCAGTAGTATTATTGGGGCGAGGACTGAAGCTTTCTTT
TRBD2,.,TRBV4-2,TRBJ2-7,CASSLIAGDREQYF,TGTGCCAGCAGTCTAATAGCGGGAGACCGCGAGCAGTACTTC
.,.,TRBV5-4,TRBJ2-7,CASSLSLGLYEQYF,TGTGCCAGCAGCCTTTCGCTGGGGTTGTACGAGCAGTACTTC